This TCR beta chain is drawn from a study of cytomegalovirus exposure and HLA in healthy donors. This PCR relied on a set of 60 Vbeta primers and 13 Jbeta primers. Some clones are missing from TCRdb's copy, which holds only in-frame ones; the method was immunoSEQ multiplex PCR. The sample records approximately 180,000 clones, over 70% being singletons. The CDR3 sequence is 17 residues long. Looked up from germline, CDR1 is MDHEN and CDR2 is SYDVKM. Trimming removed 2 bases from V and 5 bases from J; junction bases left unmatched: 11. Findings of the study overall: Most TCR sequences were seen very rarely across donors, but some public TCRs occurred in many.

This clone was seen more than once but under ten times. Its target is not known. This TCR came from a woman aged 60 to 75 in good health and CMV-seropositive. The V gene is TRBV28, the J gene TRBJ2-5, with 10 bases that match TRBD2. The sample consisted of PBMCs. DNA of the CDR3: TGTGCCAGCAGTTTAACCCCCCGAGCGGGAGGGGGGGAGACCCAGTACTTC. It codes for CASSLTPRAGGGETQYF.